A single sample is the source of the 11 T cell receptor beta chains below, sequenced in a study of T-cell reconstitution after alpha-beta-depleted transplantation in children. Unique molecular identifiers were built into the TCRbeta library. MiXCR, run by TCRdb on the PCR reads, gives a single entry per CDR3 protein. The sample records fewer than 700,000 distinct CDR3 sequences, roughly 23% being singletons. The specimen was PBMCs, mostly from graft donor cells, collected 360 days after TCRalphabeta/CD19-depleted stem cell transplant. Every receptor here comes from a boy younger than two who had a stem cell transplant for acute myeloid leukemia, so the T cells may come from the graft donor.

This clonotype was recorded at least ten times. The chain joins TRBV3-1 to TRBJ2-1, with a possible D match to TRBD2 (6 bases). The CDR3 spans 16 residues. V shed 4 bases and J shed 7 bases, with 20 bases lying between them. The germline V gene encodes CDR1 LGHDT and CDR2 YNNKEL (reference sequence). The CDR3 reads CASSRGTSVTRNEQFF. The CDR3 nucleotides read TGTGCCAGCAGCCGCGGGACGTCGGTAACGAGGAATGAGCAGTTCTTC.

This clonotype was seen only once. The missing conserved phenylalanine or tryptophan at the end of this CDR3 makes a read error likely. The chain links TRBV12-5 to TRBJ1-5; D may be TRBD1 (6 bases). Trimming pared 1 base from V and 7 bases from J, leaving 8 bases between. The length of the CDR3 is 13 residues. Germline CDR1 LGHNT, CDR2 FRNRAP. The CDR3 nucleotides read TGTGCTAGTGGTTTGGGGAGGGGGCAGCCCCAGCATTGT. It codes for CASGLGRGQPQHC.

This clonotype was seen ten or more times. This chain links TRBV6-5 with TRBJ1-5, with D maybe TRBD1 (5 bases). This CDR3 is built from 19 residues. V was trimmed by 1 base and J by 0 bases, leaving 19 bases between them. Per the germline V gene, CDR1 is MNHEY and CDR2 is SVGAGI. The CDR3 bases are TGTGCCAGCAGTTACTACGGGGTCAAAGGGGTATATAGCAATCAGCCCCAGCATTTT. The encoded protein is CASSYYGVKGVYSNQPQHF.

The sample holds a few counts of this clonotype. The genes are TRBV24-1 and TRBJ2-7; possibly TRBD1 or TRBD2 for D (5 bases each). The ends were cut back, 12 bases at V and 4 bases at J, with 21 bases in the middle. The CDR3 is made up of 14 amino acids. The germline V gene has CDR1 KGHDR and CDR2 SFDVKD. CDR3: CAPRSKGRRYEQYV. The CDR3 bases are TGTGCCCCTAGAAGCAAGGGGAGAAGATACGAGCAGTACGTC.

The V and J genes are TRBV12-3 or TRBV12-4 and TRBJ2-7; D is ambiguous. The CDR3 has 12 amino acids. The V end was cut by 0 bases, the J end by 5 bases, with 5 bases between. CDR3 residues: CASSLAINEQYF. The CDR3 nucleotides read TGTGCCAGCAGTTTAGCGATAAACGAGCAGTACTTC.

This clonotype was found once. CDR3 DNA sequence: TGCAGTGCTAGACGAGGGGGGGGGCTGAATGAGCAGTTCTTC. Translation gives CSARRGGGLNEQFF. The chain employs TRBV20-1 and TRBJ2-1; D is perhaps TRBD2 (7 bases). This CDR3 is 14 amino acids long. CDR1 is DFQATT and CDR2 is SNEGSKA in the germline V gene (reference sequence). V lost 2 bases, J lost 7 bases, and 15 bases lay in between.

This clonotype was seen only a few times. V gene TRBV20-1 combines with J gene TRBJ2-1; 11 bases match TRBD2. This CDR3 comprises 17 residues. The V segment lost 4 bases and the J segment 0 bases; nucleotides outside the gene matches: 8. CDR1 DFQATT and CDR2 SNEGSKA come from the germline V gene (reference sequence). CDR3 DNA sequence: TGCAGTGCTATCTTAGCGGGGGGGGGTAGCTCCTACAATGAGCAGTTCTTC. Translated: CSAILAGGGSSYNEQFF.

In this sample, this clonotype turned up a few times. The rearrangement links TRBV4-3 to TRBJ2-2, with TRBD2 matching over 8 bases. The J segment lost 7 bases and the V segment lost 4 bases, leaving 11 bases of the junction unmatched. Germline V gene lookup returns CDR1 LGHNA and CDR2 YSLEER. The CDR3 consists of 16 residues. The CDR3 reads CASSLRGGEYIGELFF. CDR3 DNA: TGCGCCAGCAGCCTACGGGGGGGCGAGTACATCGGGGAGCTGTTTTTT.

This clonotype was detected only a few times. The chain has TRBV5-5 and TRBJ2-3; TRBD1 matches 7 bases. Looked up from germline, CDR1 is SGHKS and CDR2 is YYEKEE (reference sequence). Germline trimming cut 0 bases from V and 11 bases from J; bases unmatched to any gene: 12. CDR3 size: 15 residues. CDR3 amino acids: CASSLEGTASIGQYF. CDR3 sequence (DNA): TGTGCCAGCAGCTTGGAAGGGACAGCCTCGATTGGGCAGTATTTT.

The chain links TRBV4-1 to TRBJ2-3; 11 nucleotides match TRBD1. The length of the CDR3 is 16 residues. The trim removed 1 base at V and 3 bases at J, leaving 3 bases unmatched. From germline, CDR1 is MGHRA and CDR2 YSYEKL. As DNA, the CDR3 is TGCGCCAGCAGCCAAGGGACAGGGGGCTGGACAGATACGCAGTATTTT. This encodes CASSQGTGGWTDTQYF.

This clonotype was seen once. The CDR3 DNA follows: TGTGCCAGCAGCCCCGGAGCGTCGGCAGATACGCAGTATTTT. This codes for CASSPGASADTQYF. V gene TRBV7-2 combines with J gene TRBJ2-3; D call uncertain. CDR1 is SGHTA and CDR2 is FQGNSA in the germline V gene. The CDR3 sequence is 14 residues long. The ends were cut back, 5 bases at V and 4 bases at J, with 13 bases in the middle.